The 31 T cell receptor beta chains below were found in one sample sequenced in a study of siplizumab effects on memory and regulatory T cells (dated by TCRdb to the late 2010s). For these receptors, no antigen is known. For over five days, cells in the mixed lymphocyte reaction were kept in coculture at 37 degrees C. Libraries were constructed by the immunoSEQ multiplex PCR assay. The clones in this table, taken by TCRdb from immuneACCESS, are in-frame only. Not every clone is retained; where verified, under half of the shortfall comes from an unresolved V gene, and the cause of the rest is unknown. The sample table records 10,000 or so clones; roughly half of these occur just once. The ten top clones hold about 40% of the sample. Sequenced: CFSE-low (dividing) CD8+ T cells sorted from an allogeneic mixed lymphocyte reaction. The receptor set was obtained from a human donor in good health; the cells came from an allogeneic mixed lymphocyte reaction. Some clones in this sample may be carry-over from other donors' samples.

V gene TRBV19 combines with J gene TRBJ2-1, with TRBD2 identical over 13 bases. Germline V gives CDR1 LNHDA, CDR2 SQIVND (reference sequence). The V gene end was trimmed by 2 bases and the J gene end by 4 bases; junction bases not matched to a gene: 2. The CDR3 has 16 residues. CDR3 in DNA: TGTGCCAGTAGTATAACGGGACTAGCGGGATACAATGAGCAGTTCTTC. As protein: CASSITGLAGYNEQFF.

By its share, this clone is medium-sized. The sample has other DNA sequences that encode this CDR3 too. The chain joins TRBV19 to TRBJ2-7; 7 nucleotides match TRBD1. The trim removed 6 bases at V and 4 bases at J, leaving 9 bases unmatched. The germline CDR1 and CDR2 sequences are LNHDA and SQIVND (reference sequence). This CDR3 region has 14 residues. The DNA of the CDR3 is TGTGCCAGTAGCCCAGACAGGGTGTCGTACGAGCAGTACTTC. Encoded protein: CASSPDRVSYEQYF.

This clone was counted between two and nine times. The chain has TRBV7-6 and TRBJ1-1; no reliable D call. Looked up from germline, CDR1 is SGHVS and CDR2 is FNYEAQ. Trimming took 1 base from V and 1 from J, leaving 7 bases between them. The CDR3 covers 14 residues. The DNA for the CDR3 is TGTGCCAGCAGCTTAGTAGTGGAGAACACTGAAGCTTTCTTT. This translates into CASSLVVENTEAFF. The full variable domain, rest sourced from reference TRBV7-6 and TRBJ1-1, is GAGVSQSPRYKVTKRGQDVALRCDPISGHVSLYWYRQALGQGPEFLTYFNYEAQQDKSGLPNDRFSAERPEGSISTLTIQRTEQRDSAMYRCASSLVVENTEAFFGQGTRLTVV.

Only a few counts were recorded for this clone. This chain connects TRBV27 to TRBJ2-7; 11 bases line up with TRBD1. V shed 3 bases and J 4 bases; nucleotides not matched to a gene: 8. The germline CDR1 and CDR2 sequences are MNHEY and SMNVEV (reference sequence). There are 16 residues in the CDR3. In DNA form, the CDR3 reads TGTGCCAGCAGTTTCTTCTGGACAGGGGGCGTTTACGAGCAGTACTTC. Protein: CASSFFWTGGVYEQYF.

V gene TRBV11-2 combines with J gene TRBJ2-7, with TRBD1 as a possible D gene (6 bases). Germline CDR1 is SGHAT and CDR2 is FQNNGV. The CDR3 contains 14 residues. V lost 1 base, J lost 2 bases, and 9 bases lay in between. The CDR3, as DNA: TGTGCCAGCAGCTTAGCCCAGGGGACCTACGAGCAGTACTTC. Translating gives CASSLAQGTYEQYF.

This clone was seen only a few times. The rearrangement joins TRBV4-1 to TRBJ1-1, with a tentative D call TRBD1 (6 bases). Germline V gene data show CDR1 as MGHRA and CDR2 as YSYEKL. V was cut by 3 bases and J by 6 bases, with 11 bases left in between. This CDR3 comprises 13 residues. DNA for the CDR3: TGCGCCAGCAGCCACGCTGGGGGCTCTGAAGCTTTCTTT. Its protein product is CASSHAGGSEAFF.

J is TRBJ2-5 and V is TRBV11-2, with TRBD1 matching 10 bases. V dropped 3 bases and J dropped 5; count of bases not matched to a gene: 3. The CDR3 covers 14 residues. CDR1 is SGHAT and CDR2 is FQNNGV in the germline V gene. This CDR3 reads CASSLGQGRETQYF. In DNA form, the CDR3 reads TGTGCCAGCAGCTTGGGACAGGGGAGGGAGACCCAGTACTTC.

This chain links TRBV6-9 with TRBJ1-1; D unresolved. CDR1 MNHGY and CDR2 SVAAGI come from the germline V gene. The V gene lost 4 bases and the J gene lost 5 bases, with 8 bases spanning the gap. This CDR3 has 12 amino acids. The CDR3 coding sequence is TGTGCCAGCAGTTGGGCGGGAACTGAAGCTTTCTTT. It translates to CASSWAGTEAFF.

The V call is TRBV5-1, the J call TRBJ2-1, with TRBD1 matching over 8 bases. There are 16 residues in the CDR3. V was pared by 4 bases and J by 0 bases, with 6 bases of the junction left unmatched. In germline, CDR1 is SGHRS, CDR2 YFSETQ. The CDR3 here is CASSLDRESSYNEQFF. Here the CDR3 DNA reads TGCGCCAGCAGCCTGGACAGGGAATCCTCCTACAATGAGCAGTTCTTC.

This clone was detected only a few times. The chain joins TRBV7-6 to TRBJ1-4, with 9 bases lining up with TRBD1. CDR3 size: 16 residues. V lost 5 bases, J lost 4 bases, and 8 bases stayed unmatched. CDR1 SGHVS and CDR2 FNYEAQ come from the germline V gene. CDR3 DNA: TGTGCCAGCAGCGTCAATACAGGGGGCTTTAATGAAAAACTGTTTTTT. Encoded protein: CASSVNTGGFNEKLFF.

The chain links TRBV27 to TRBJ1-2; D may be TRBD1 (6 bases). With 5 bases removed from V and 3 bases from J, the gap between germline ends came to 16 bases. The CDR3 totals 15 residues. Germline assignment: CDR1 MNHEY and CDR2 SMNVEV (reference sequence). The CDR3 region has the DNA TGTGCCAGCAGTCTCGCCTCGACAGGCCACTATGGCTACACCTTC. Protein: CASSLASTGHYGYTF.

This clone is labeled as medium-sized. The chain uses TRBV7-6 and TRBJ1-5; D is perhaps TRBD1 (6 bases). Trimming pared 4 bases from V and 0 bases from J, leaving 10 bases between. Per the germline V gene, CDR1 is SGHVS and CDR2 is FNYEAQ. The length of the CDR3 is 15 residues. The CDR3 protein is CASSSGQYSNQPQHF. CDR3 in DNA: TGTGCCAGCAGCTCCGGACAGTATAGCAATCAGCCCCAGCATTTT.

This chain uses TRBV4-1 with TRBJ1-1, with D perhaps matching TRBD1 (5 bases). V was cut by 6 bases and J by 3 bases, with 11 bases left in between. The germline gives CDR1 MGHRA, CDR2 YSYEKL. CDR3 length equals 13 residues. CDR3 loop: CASRRGVHTEAFF. The CDR3 DNA is TGCGCCAGCAGGAGGGGAGTCCACACTGAAGCTTTCTTT.

The CDR3: CASSITGTRYPVYGYTF. The DNA for the CDR3 is TGTGCCAGTAGTATTACCGGGACAAGGTACCCGGTCTATGGCTACACCTTC. The rearrangement links TRBV19 to TRBJ1-2; possibly TRBD1 for D (6 bases). This CDR3 comprises 17 residues. Germline CDR1 reads LNHDA; CDR2 reads SQIVND (reference sequence). V lost 3 bases and J 4 bases, leaving 21 bases between the germline ends.

This clone was detected a few times. The chain links TRBV29-1 to TRBJ2-7; possible D gene TRBD1, 6 bases. The CDR3 has 13 residues. The germline V and J ends were trimmed by 6 bases and 0 bases, with 12 bases remaining between them. Germline CDR1 reads SQVTM; CDR2 reads ANQGSEA. In DNA, the CDR3 is TGCAGCGTCGATCGGACAGACTCCTACGAGCAGTACTTC. Translated, it gives CSVDRTDSYEQYF.

The gene calls are TRBV9 and TRBJ2-3; D is perhaps TRBD1 (5 bases). V lost 0 bases and J lost 5, with 7 bases in between. There are 13 residues in the CDR3. CDR1 is SGDLS, CDR2 YYNGEE, per germline. The CDR3 sequence: CASSVATGDTQYF. The CDR3 DNA is TGTGCCAGCAGCGTAGCTACAGGAGATACGCAGTATTTT.

The chain joins TRBV5-6 to TRBJ1-1; TRBD1 matches at 10 bases. Germline CDR1 SGHDT, CDR2 YYEEEE. The V and J ends lost 4 bases and 3 bases, in that order; junction bases with no gene match: 3. There are 14 residues in the CDR3. The CDR3 DNA sequence: TGTGCCAGCAGCCGGACAGGGGGGTACACTGAAGCTTTCTTT. It codes for CASSRTGGYTEAFF.

There are a few counts of this clone. The rearrangement links TRBV27 to TRBJ1-1; 8 nucleotides agree with TRBD1. Trimming took 5 bases from V and 5 from J; bases not matched to a gene: 1. The germline CDR1 and CDR2 sequences are MNHEY and SMNVEV (reference sequence). The CDR3 is 12 amino acids. In nucleotides, the CDR3 is TGTGCCAGCAGTCAGGGGGCGACTGAAGCTTTCTTT. Translated, it gives CASSQGATEAFF.

This clone was picked up a small number of times. The chain recombines TRBV7-9 with TRBJ2-1; TRBD1 is a possible D gene (5 bases). There are 12 residues in the CDR3. Trimming cost V 4 bases and J 12 bases, with 13 bases left between them. The V gene's germline CDR1 is SEHNR and CDR2 FQNEAQ (reference sequence). The CDR3 DNA sequence: TGTGCCAGCAGCTCAGGGTATCTAGGGCAGTTCTTC. Protein: CASSSGYLGQFF.

The V and J genes are TRBV7-6 and TRBJ2-7; the D is unclear. Germline-derived CDR1 and CDR2 are SGHVS and FNYEAQ. This CDR3 is 14 amino acids long. V was trimmed by 6 bases and J by 1 base, leaving 13 bases between them. In nucleotides, the CDR3 is TGTGCCAGCAGTCCTTCGGCGACGTCCTACGAGCAGTACTTC. Amino acid sequence: CASSPSATSYEQYF.

This clone turned up a few times. The identical CDR3 is also encoded by other nucleotide sequences in the sample. In DNA form, the CDR3 reads TGTGCCAGTAGTACAGGACAGGGCTCCTACGAGCAGTACTTC. Translation: CASSTGQGSYEQYF. V and J are TRBV19 and TRBJ2-7; 8 bases match TRBD1. The V gene's germline CDR1 is LNHDA and CDR2 SQIVND (reference sequence). The CDR3 is made up of 14 amino acids. The trim removed 4 bases at V and 0 bases at J, leaving 2 bases unmatched.

The chain employs TRBV4-2 and TRBJ2-7; TRBD2 matches at 11 bases. Germline V gives CDR1 LGHNA, CDR2 YNFKEQ. The J segment lost 0 bases and the V segment lost 4 bases, leaving 5 bases of the junction unmatched. This CDR3 comprises 16 residues. The CDR3 region is CASSPGLAGLSYEQYF. CDR3 nucleotides: TGTGCCAGCAGCCCCGGACTAGCGGGCCTCTCCTACGAGCAGTACTTC.

The rearrangement joins TRBV6-6 to TRBJ2-7, with 8 bases that match TRBD2. The V gene's germline CDR1 is MNHNY and CDR2 SVGAGI (reference sequence). The CDR3 spans 15 residues. Losses at the gene ends were 6 bases for V and 3 bases for J; bases not matched to a gene: 10. This CDR3 reads CASSHGGDDHYEQYF. The CDR3 region has the DNA TGTGCCAGCAGCCACGGGGGGGACGACCACTACGAGCAGTACTTC.

This clone was found a few times. V usage is TRBV4-1 and J usage is TRBJ2-1, with TRBD2 matching 9 bases. V dropped 4 bases and J dropped 0; count of bases not matched to a gene: 4. Germline V gene data show CDR1 as MGHRA and CDR2 as YSYEKL. The CDR3 has 16 amino acids. The CDR3 spells CASSLNSGSSYNEQFF. The CDR3 DNA is TGCGCCAGCAGCCTGAATAGCGGGAGCTCCTACAATGAGCAGTTCTTC.

The chain combines TRBV27 with TRBJ2-7; possible D gene TRBD1, 5 bases. V was trimmed by 5 bases and J by 0 bases, leaving 11 bases between them. This CDR3 spans 14 amino acids. CDR1 and CDR2 from the germline V gene are MNHEY and SMNVEV (reference sequence). CDR3 in amino acids: CASSTGQSSYEQYF. In nucleotides, the CDR3 is TGTGCCAGCAGTACCGGACAAAGCTCCTACGAGCAGTACTTC.

The V call is TRBV4-1, the J call TRBJ2-7; 12 nucleotides line up with TRBD1. Germline lookup yields CDR1 MGHRA and CDR2 YSYEKL. V lost 1 base, J lost 7 bases, and 8 bases stayed unmatched. CDR3 length: 16 amino acids. The CDR3 spells CASSQVPGQGAQEQYF. The CDR3 coding sequence is TGCGCCAGCAGCCAAGTCCCGGGACAGGGGGCGCAGGAGCAGTACTTC.

The chain combines TRBV19 with TRBJ2-7; TRBD1 matches at 10 bases. From germline, CDR1 is LNHDA and CDR2 SQIVND (reference sequence). Trimming removed 8 bases from V and 2 bases from J; junction bases left unmatched: 6. CDR3 size: 14 residues. CDR3 region: CASSSGTGAYEQYF. The CDR3 DNA sequence: TGTGCCAGTTCTTCCGGGACAGGGGCCTACGAGCAGTACTTC.

The chain recombines TRBV11-2 with TRBJ1-1, with D tentatively TRBD1 (5 bases). CDR3 length: 14 residues. Germline assignment: CDR1 SGHAT and CDR2 FQNNGV. V was trimmed by 1 base and J by 0 bases, leaving 6 bases between them. The CDR3 loop reads CASSLAGMNTEAFF. The CDR3, as DNA: TGTGCCAGCAGCTTAGCAGGGATGAACACTGAAGCTTTCTTT.

For the CDR3, the DNA is TGCGCCAGCAGCCAGGATGGGACTAGCGGGAGTCATGAGCAGTTCTTC. Translating gives CASSQDGTSGSHEQFF. The V and J genes are TRBV4-1 and TRBJ2-1; 14 positions agree with TRBD2. The trim removed 3 bases at V and 8 bases at J, leaving 6 bases unmatched. Germline loops: CDR1 MGHRA, CDR2 YSYEKL. The CDR3 is 16 residues long.

In its sample, this clone ranks as medium-sized. The chain recombines TRBV6-6 with TRBJ2-7, with D maybe TRBD2 (6 bases). The V gene's germline CDR1 is MNHNY and CDR2 SVGAGI (reference sequence). This CDR3 region has 15 residues. Trimming removed 2 bases from V and 2 bases from J, with 13 bases in between. This CDR3 is CASSYEAGPTYEQYF. The CDR3 DNA reads TGTGCCAGCAGTTACGAGGCGGGGCCTACCTACGAGCAGTACTTC.

The CDR3 loop is CASSPDAGFEQYF. In DNA form, the CDR3 reads TGTGCCAGCAGCCCGGACGCAGGGTTCGAGCAGTACTTC. The chain is built from TRBV7-5 and TRBJ2-7; TRBD1 reflects the table's D call only, with no check against the DNA. TRBV7-5 is shown as a pseudogene. The CDR3 extends over 13 amino acids.